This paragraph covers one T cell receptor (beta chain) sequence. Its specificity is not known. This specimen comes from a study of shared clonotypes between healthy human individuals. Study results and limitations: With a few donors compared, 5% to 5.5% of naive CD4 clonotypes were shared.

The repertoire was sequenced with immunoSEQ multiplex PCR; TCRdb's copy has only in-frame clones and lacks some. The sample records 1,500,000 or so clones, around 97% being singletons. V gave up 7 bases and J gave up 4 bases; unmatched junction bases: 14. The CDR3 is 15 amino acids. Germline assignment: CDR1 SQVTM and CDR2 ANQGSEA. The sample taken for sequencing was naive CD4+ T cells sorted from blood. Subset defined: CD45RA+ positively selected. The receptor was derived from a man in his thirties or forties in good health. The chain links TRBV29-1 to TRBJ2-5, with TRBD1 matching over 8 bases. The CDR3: CSARPLTGVGETQYF. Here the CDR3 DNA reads TGCAGCGCCCGGCCGCTGACAGGGGTTGGAGAGACCCAGTACTTC.